This passage covers 20 T cell receptor beta chains from one sample sequenced in a study of OX40 agonist ivuxolimab in advanced cancers. The data were produced by immunoSEQ multiplex PCR, yet TCRdb's version contains in-frame clones alone and is incomplete. This table holds 80,000 to 100,000 clones, roughly nine tenths found once. This specimen was CD4+ or CD8+ T cells sorted from blood, taken in a trial of the OX40 agonist ivuxolimab. Receptor source: an adult with an advanced solid tumor such as melanoma, head and neck, liver or kidney cancer.

This clone was seen a single time. The rearrangement joins TRBV21-1 to TRBJ1-1. TRBV21-1 is designated a pseudogene. This CDR3 has 15 amino acids. In DNA, the CDR3 is TGTGCCAGCAGGGCGAACCCCGGAGAGAACACTGAAGCTTTCTTT. It is translated as CASRANPGENTEAFF.

The CDR3 loop reads CATKWEPGEEQYF. CDR3 nucleotides: TGTGCCACCAAGTGGGAGCCCGGGGAAGAGCAGTACTTC. The rearrangement uses TRBV10-3 and TRBJ2-7, with TRBD2 as a possible D gene (5 bases). The V gene's germline CDR1 is ENHRY and CDR2 SYGVKD. This CDR3 has 13 residues. Trimming shortened V by 10 bases and J by 7 bases, and 20 bases separated the two germline ends.

The chain has TRBV5-1 and TRBJ2-3; D is undetermined. The V end lost 2 bases, the J end lost 0 bases, and 7 bases lay between the germline ends. The CDR3 is 14 amino acids. The germline V gene encodes CDR1 SGHRS and CDR2 YFSETQ. The CDR3 sequence: CASSFAASTDTQYF. Here the CDR3 DNA reads TGCGCCAGCAGCTTCGCTGCTAGCACAGATACGCAGTATTTT. Drawing the rest from reference TRBV5-1 and TRBJ2-3, the complete variable domain is KAGVTQTPRYLIKTRGQQVTLSCSPISGHRSVSWYQQTPGQGLQFLFEYFSETQRNKGNFPGRFSGRQFSNSRSEMNVSTLELGDSALYLCASSFAASTDTQYFGPGTRLTVL.

The CDR3 loop reads CASSQSQGASNQPQHF. As DNA, the CDR3 is TGTGCCAGCAGCCAATCTCAGGGGGCGAGCAATCAGCCCCAGCATTTT. The V and J genes are TRBV16 and TRBJ1-5; 8 nucleotides line up with TRBD1. Trimming removed 0 bases from V and 1 base from J; junction bases left unmatched: 2. The CDR3 extends over 16 amino acids. Germline CDR1 KGHSY, CDR2 FQNENV.

The chain carries TRBV13 and TRBJ2-5; no definite D call. There are 14 residues in the CDR3. Germline CDR1 and CDR2: PRHDT and FYEKMQ (reference sequence). V lost 2 bases, J lost 4 bases, and 11 bases lay in between. The CDR3: CASSLFPNLETQYF. The CDR3, as DNA: TGTGCCAGCAGCTTATTTCCCAATCTAGAGACCCAGTACTTC.

V is TRBV19 and J is TRBJ1-5; D is ambiguous. The CDR3 has 16 amino acids. Germline CDR1 LNHDA, CDR2 SQIVND (reference sequence). Trimming took 3 bases from V and 2 from J, leaving 14 bases between them. CDR3 sequence: CASSILVSTGNQPQHF. The CDR3 DNA sequence: TGTGCCAGTAGTATCCTGGTTTCCACGGGCAATCAGCCCCAGCATTTT.

V is TRBV12-5 and J is TRBJ2-5, with D unclear. The CDR3 is 13 residues long. Germline V gene lookup returns CDR1 LGHNT and CDR2 FRNRAP. V lost 10 bases, J lost 2 bases, and 14 bases lay in between. The CDR3 DNA sequence: TGTGCTAACCCGCGACCACGGCAAGAGACCCAGTACTTC. It is translated as CANPRPRQETQYF.

The chain carries TRBV5-6 and TRBJ1-3; D gene unclear. The CDR3 has 16 amino acids. Germline values: CDR1 SGHDT, CDR2 YYEEEE. With 0 bases removed from V and 0 bases from J, the gap between germline ends came to 10 bases. The CDR3 region has the DNA TGTGCCAGCAGCTTGGATAGGTTACTCTCTGGAAACACCATATATTTT. Translating it yields CASSLDRLLSGNTIYF.

The chain has TRBV7-2 and TRBJ2-7; unclear D gene. Between the trimmed V and J ends, which lost 0 bases and 1 base, there was a span of 7 bases. The CDR3 has 14 amino acids. The germline CDR1 and CDR2 sequences are SGHTA and FQGNSA. The CDR3: CASSLAIGSYEQYF. The CDR3 DNA is TGTGCCAGCAGCTTAGCGATAGGGTCCTACGAGCAGTACTTC.

V is TRBV19 and J is TRBJ2-3; 9 bases are a match to TRBD2. V dropped 8 bases and J dropped 1; count of bases not matched to a gene: 4. The CDR3 covers 14 residues. Germline CDR1 and CDR2: LNHDA and SQIVND (reference sequence). The CDR3 DNA reads as TGTGCCAGTGGGGCTAGCGGGGGCACAGATACGCAGTATTTT. Translation gives CASGASGGTDTQYF.

This rearrangement joins TRBV4-1 to TRBJ1-5; tentatively, D is TRBD1 (5 bases). Germline V gene lookup returns CDR1 MGHRA and CDR2 YSYEKL. V shed 0 bases and J shed 4 bases, with 16 bases lying between them. The length of the CDR3 is 17 residues. CDR3 region: CASSQDAARGGNQPQHF. CDR3 nucleotide sequence: TGCGCCAGCAGCCAAGATGCCGCGCGGGGGGGTAATCAGCCCCAGCATTTT.

This chain connects TRBV10-3 to TRBJ1-4, with D possibly TRBD1 on 6 matching bases. CDR1 and CDR2 from the germline V gene are ENHRY and SYGVKD. V was clipped by 9 bases and J by 0 bases, with 8 bases between them. This CDR3 comprises 13 residues. The CDR3 bases are TGTGCCATACAGGGAGCAACTAATGAAAAACTGTTTTTT. Amino acid sequence: CAIQGATNEKLFF.

The chain combines TRBV15 with TRBJ1-2; tentative D call: TRBD1 (6 bases). Germline V gene data show CDR1 as LNHNV and CDR2 as YYDKDF (reference sequence). There are 13 residues in the CDR3. V lost 3 bases to trimming and J lost 5 bases, with 10 bases between them. This chain's CDR3 is CATSRDSGYGYTF. The CDR3 DNA sequence: TGTGCCACCAGCAGGGACAGCGGATATGGCTACACCTTC.

The gene calls are TRBV6-4 and TRBJ2-7; D call uncertain. Germline V gene data show CDR1 as MRHNA and CDR2 as SNTAGT. The CDR3 extends over 14 amino acids. Trimming removed 7 bases at V and 2 bases at J, with 15 bases between. This CDR3 reads CASNPQVRAYEQYF. The CDR3 DNA follows: TGTGCCAGCAACCCCCAGGTTCGCGCCTACGAGCAGTACTTC.

The rearrangement uses TRBV6-1 and TRBJ2-3, with D uncertain. V gave up 6 bases and J gave up 1 base, with 8 bases separating them. Germline CDR1 is MNHNS and CDR2 is SASEGT. This CDR3 has 13 amino acids. The CDR3: CASSRPGTDTQYF. CDR3 in DNA: TGTGCCAGCAGCCGTCCTGGCACAGATACGCAGTATTTT.

The genes are TRBV18 and TRBJ2-7; D call uncertain. The germline CDR1 and CDR2 sequences are KGHSH and LQKENI. The CDR3 sequence is 13 residues long. Trimming stripped 5 bases from V and 4 bases from J, with 12 bases between. CDR3 region: CASSSSEQYEQYF. In nucleotides, the CDR3 is TGTGCCAGCTCATCAAGCGAGCAATACGAGCAGTACTTC.

The chain employs TRBV9 and TRBJ2-3; 10 bases agree with TRBD2. After removal of 4 bases from V and 0 bases from J, the junction contained 2 bases not matched to a gene. Per the germline V gene, CDR1 is SGDLS and CDR2 is YYNGEE. The CDR3 sequence is 15 residues long. CDR3 amino acids: CASSSGLASTDTQYF. The DNA for the CDR3 is TGTGCCAGCAGCTCGGGACTAGCGAGCACAGATACGCAGTATTTT.

DNA for the CDR3: TGTGCCAGCAGCGGGGGACCTCACGGGGAGCTGTTTTTT. The encoded protein is CASSGGPHGELFF. The chain is built from TRBV5-4 and TRBJ2-2; D tentatively reads TRBD1 or TRBD2 (5 bases each). CDR3 length: 13 amino acids. With 4 bases removed from V and 7 bases from J, the gap between germline ends came to 11 bases. CDR1 is SGHNT and CDR2 is YYREEE in the germline V gene (reference sequence).

The chain combines TRBV5-4 with TRBJ2-1; perhaps TRBD2 as D (5 bases). Trimming stripped 5 bases from V and 9 bases from J, with 18 bases between. The CDR3 extends over 14 amino acids. Germline V gives CDR1 SGHNT, CDR2 YYREEE (reference sequence). CDR3 sequence (DNA): TGTGCCAGCAGAAGGGAGCCCCAGAGAAGTGAGCAGTTCTTC. Translated, it gives CASRREPQRSEQFF. Together with reference TRBV5-4 and TRBJ2-1, the CDR3 gives the full variable domain: ETGVTQSPTHLIKTRGQQVTLRCSSQSGHNTVSWYQQALGQGPQFIFQYYREEENGRGNFPPRFSGLQFPNYSSELNVNALELDDSALYLCASRREPQRSEQFFGPGTRLTVL.

The genes are TRBV7-9 and TRBJ2-7; either TRBD1 or TRBD2 may fit D (5 bases each). V was trimmed by 5 bases and J by 6 bases, leaving 17 bases between them. Per the germline V gene, CDR1 is SEHNR and CDR2 is FQNEAQ (reference sequence). The CDR3 has 14 amino acids. The CDR3 bases are TGTGCCAGCAGCCGGGGCCCCGGGCCCTCCGAGCAGTACTTC. This translates into CASSRGPGPSEQYF.